Shown below are 23 T cell receptor beta chains from a single sample sequenced in a study of blood T cell repertoires in COVID-19. Using immunoSEQ multiplex PCR, the repertoire was profiled, and TCRdb retains in-frame clones only, with some absent. The profile shows 250,000 to 300,000 clones, 86% of them singletons. Material: peripheral blood. These receptors originate from a young man with active or convalescent COVID-19.

The J gene is TRBJ1-1, the V gene TRBV12-3 or TRBV12-4; D call uncertain. This CDR3 is built from 12 residues. Trimming stripped 3 bases from V and 4 bases from J, with 6 bases between. CDR3 residues: CASSFSSTEAFF. Written as DNA, the CDR3 is TGTGCCAGCAGTTTCAGTTCCACTGAAGCTTTCTTT.

The chain uses TRBV10-1 and TRBJ2-3, with a possible D match to TRBD2 (5 bases). V was cut by 5 bases and J by 0 bases, with 15 bases left in between. The CDR3 runs to 16 residues. Germline CDR1 is WNHNN and CDR2 is SYGVQD (reference sequence). The CDR3 region is CASSNGLKTSTDTQYF. In DNA, the CDR3 is TGCGCCAGCAGTAACGGACTCAAGACGAGCACAGATACGCAGTATTTT.

V and J are TRBV3-1 (or the pseudogene TRBV3-2) and TRBJ1-2, with D maybe TRBD1 (5 bases). V lost 3 bases, J lost 11 bases, and 10 bases lay in between. CDR1 is LGHDT and CDR2 is YNNKEL in the germline V gene (reference sequence). CDR3 length equals 11 residues. CDR3 region: CASSHSRGYTF. The CDR3 DNA sequence: TGTGCCAGCAGCCATAGCCGGGGGTACACCTTC.

V gene TRBV27 combines with J gene TRBJ2-2; the match to TRBD2 covers 9 bases. This CDR3 is built from 16 residues. Germline CDR1 is MNHEY and CDR2 is SMNVEV (reference sequence). With 2 bases clipped from V and 7 bases from J, the junction kept 8 bases outside the gene matches. DNA for the CDR3: TGTGCCAGCAGTTTAAGAGCGGGGGGCCGGGGCGGGGAGCTGTTTTTT. Protein product: CASSLRAGGRGGELFF.

V usage is TRBV12-3 or TRBV12-4 and J usage is TRBJ1-4; weak D call: TRBD1 (5 bases). This CDR3 is built from 13 residues. V lost 3 bases, J lost 8 bases, and 10 bases lay in between. The CDR3 reads CASSLDQGEKLFF. CDR3 sequence (DNA): TGTGCCAGCAGTTTGGATCAGGGCGAAAAACTGTTTTTT.

The rearrangement uses TRBV14 and TRBJ1-1, with D maybe TRBD1 (6 bases). Between the trimmed V and J ends, which lost 0 bases and 1 base, there was a span of 15 bases. The germline V gene has CDR1 SGHDN and CDR2 FVKESK. There are 17 residues in the CDR3. In DNA, the CDR3 is TGTGCCAGCAGCCAAGATCCCCGGGACACCCGGAACACTGAAGCTTTCTTT. Protein product: CASSQDPRDTRNTEAFF.

The chain carries TRBV2 and TRBJ2-3; 9 bases line up with TRBD1. CDR1 SNHLY and CDR2 FYNNEI come from the germline V gene. The ends lost 5 bases at V and 0 bases at J; junction bases unmatched: 3. This CDR3 comprises 15 residues. The chain's CDR3 is CASSKQGASTDTQYF. CDR3 in DNA: TGTGCCAGCAGTAAACAGGGGGCGAGCACAGATACGCAGTATTTT.

The count of this clone is one. The chain is built from TRBV5-1 and TRBJ1-1; no reliable D call. Germline CDR1 is SGHRS and CDR2 is YFSETQ. CDR3 length: 14 amino acids. V was shortened by 0 bases and J by 0 bases, with 6 bases between the two germline ends. The CDR3 spells CASSLAQMNTEAFF. In nucleotides, the CDR3 is TGCGCCAGCAGCTTGGCGCAGATGAACACTGAAGCTTTCTTT.

This clone was counted between two and nine times. The chain joins TRBV11-2 to TRBJ1-1, with no clear D. This CDR3 spans 14 amino acids. V was trimmed by 3 bases and J by 1 base, leaving 9 bases between them. Germline lookup yields CDR1 SGHAT and CDR2 FQNNGV. The CDR3 protein is CASSFSRPNTEAFF. The CDR3 DNA sequence: TGTGCCAGCAGCTTCTCCAGGCCGAACACTGAAGCTTTCTTT.

The chain links TRBV4-3 to TRBJ2-1; TRBD2 aligns across 9 bases. Germline-derived CDR1 and CDR2 are LGHNA and YSLEER. V gave up 0 bases and J gave up 10 bases; unmatched junction bases: 7. This CDR3 comprises 15 residues. The CDR3 region has the DNA TGCGCCAGCAGCCAAGAAGGCGTAGCGGGGGACGAGCAGTTCTTC. This sequence encodes CASSQEGVAGDEQFF.

The chain links TRBV30 to TRBJ1-2; TRBD1 matches at 9 bases. This CDR3 has 12 amino acids. Losses at the gene ends were 5 bases for V and 4 bases for J; bases not matched to a gene: 2. Germline lookup yields CDR1 GTSNPN and CDR2 SVGIG (reference sequence). The CDR3 DNA reads TGTGCCTGGGGGGACAGGGTCTATGGCTACACCTTC. Translation gives CAWGDRVYGYTF.

The chain links TRBV7-8 to TRBJ2-7, with D possibly being TRBD2 (5 bases). The CDR3 is made up of 14 amino acids. The germline V gene encodes CDR1 SGHVS and CDR2 FQNEAQ. V lost 5 bases, J lost 3 bases, and 14 bases lay in between. The CDR3: CASSAGGIYYEQYF. In nucleotides, the CDR3 is TGTGCCAGCAGCGCGGGCGGAATTTACTACGAGCAGTACTTC.

The rearrangement joins TRBV15 to TRBJ2-3; no clear D. Trimming stripped 0 bases from V and 1 base from J, with 11 bases between. The CDR3 runs to 16 residues. Germline values: CDR1 LNHNV, CDR2 YYDKDF (reference sequence). The CDR3 DNA reads as TGTGCCACCAGCAGAGAGCGAGAAATTGGCACAGATACGCAGTATTTT. It yields the protein CATSREREIGTDTQYF. The full variable domain, its missing parts supplied by reference TRBV15 and TRBJ2-3, is DAMVIQNPRYQVTQFGKPVTLSCSQTLNHNVMYWYQQKSSQAPKLLFHYYDKDFNNEADTPDNFQSRRPNTSFCFLDIRSPGLGDTAMYLCATSREREIGTDTQYFGPGTRLTVL.

This CDR3 reads CASSLLYPDRTDGNTIYF. Here the CDR3 DNA reads TGTGCCAGCAGCTTGTTGTACCCCGACAGAACCGATGGAAACACCATATATTTT. The chain employs TRBV5-6 and TRBJ1-3, with a tentative D call TRBD1 (5 bases). From germline, CDR1 is SGHDT and CDR2 YYEEEE. The CDR3 loop spans 18 amino acids. Trimming pared 1 base from V and 3 bases from J, leaving 20 bases between.

The chain recombines TRBV4-3 with TRBJ1-2, with D possibly matching TRBD1 (5 bases). V lost 6 bases, J lost 2 bases, and 7 bases lay in between. The CDR3 contains 12 residues. CDR1 is LGHNA and CDR2 is YSLEER in the germline V gene. The CDR3 sequence: CASSAGNYGYTF. CDR3 sequence (DNA): TGCGCCAGCAGTGCAGGGAACTATGGCTACACCTTC.

The chain carries TRBV5-1 and TRBJ2-5; possible D gene TRBD2, 5 bases. Germline lookup yields CDR1 SGHRS and CDR2 YFSETQ. CDR3 size: 12 residues. V was pared by 4 bases and J by 3 bases, with 7 bases between. The CDR3 here is CASSPGEETQYF. The CDR3 DNA sequence: TGCGCCAGCAGCCCCGGGGAAGAGACCCAGTACTTC.

As DNA, the CDR3 is TGTGCCAGCAGTGAGGGAGGAATGGGCACAGATACGCAGTATTTT. Translation gives CASSEGGMGTDTQYF. V gene TRBV2 combines with J gene TRBJ2-3, with D possibly TRBD2 on 6 matching bases. V lost 3 bases to trimming and J lost 1 base, with 11 bases between them. The CDR3 has 15 residues. Germline V gives CDR1 SNHLY, CDR2 FYNNEI.

This chain joins TRBV27 and TRBJ1-5; D is unresolved. The CDR3 totals 15 residues. Germline CDR1 is MNHEY and CDR2 is SMNVEV (reference sequence). V lost 3 bases, J lost 3 bases, and 12 bases lay in between. The CDR3, as DNA: TGTGCCAGCAGTTTGTCTTCGGGTATCAATCAGCCCCAGCATTTT. Translation: CASSLSSGINQPQHF.

The genes are TRBV1 and TRBJ1-2. TRBV1 is a pseudogene segment. The CDR3 is made up of 14 amino acids. For the CDR3, the DNA is TGCACCAGCAGCCAGGTGTCCGTCGAGTTTGGCTACACCTTC. Translating gives CTSSQVSVEFGYTF.

The chain is built from TRBV6-6 and TRBJ2-1; D perhaps matches TRBD2 (6 bases). The CDR3 is 16 amino acids. CDR1 is MNHNY and CDR2 is SVGAGI in the germline V gene (reference sequence). V was pared by 5 bases and J by 9 bases, with 23 bases between. The chain's CDR3 is CASSPGRSFSVGEQFF. The CDR3, as DNA: TGTGCCAGCAGTCCAGGGAGGTCATTTTCCGTGGGTGAGCAGTTCTTC.

This chain uses TRBV24-1 with TRBJ2-2, with D tentatively TRBD1 (6 bases). V lost 9 bases, J lost 3 bases, and 16 bases lay in between. This CDR3 region has 15 residues. Per the germline V gene, CDR1 is KGHDR and CDR2 is SFDVKD. As DNA, the CDR3 is TGTGCCACCCAGGCTAAGGACAGCTACACCGGGGAGCTGTTTTTT. Its translation is CATQAKDSYTGELFF.

This chain uses TRBV25-1 with TRBJ2-5; 10 nucleotides line up with TRBD2. The CDR3 loop spans 14 amino acids. Trimming cost V 8 bases and J 6 bases; bases outside gene matches: 9. Germline CDR1 reads MGHDK; CDR2 reads SYGVNS. The CDR3, as DNA: TGTGCCAGCGAGGGGACTAGCGACGTGAAGACCCAGTACTTC. It encodes CASEGTSDVKTQYF.

The chain has TRBV15 and TRBJ1-5, with D uncertain. Trimming cost V 0 bases and J 0 bases, with 12 bases left between them. The V gene's germline CDR1 is LNHNV and CDR2 YYDKDF (reference sequence). The CDR3 sequence is 17 residues long. The CDR3 loop reads CATSRDRGGYSNQPQHF. CDR3 DNA: TGTGCCACCAGCAGAGATCGTGGAGGATATAGCAATCAGCCCCAGCATTTT.